A selection of T cell receptor beta chains follows, all from one sample in a study of cytomegalovirus exposure and HLA in healthy donors. Measured with immunoSEQ multiplex PCR; TCRdb has only the in-frame clones, and not every one. Among approximately 140,000 clones listed, roughly 80% were seen once. Sequenced material: PBMCs. The receptors were gathered from a boy aged 5-17 years in good health and CMV-seronegative. Both conserved end residues are trimmed from each CDR3. Only some rows state a clone size, as once, few, many or a class for expanded clones.

v_gene: TRBV30; abundance: .; CDR3aa: AWSVLINEQF
v_gene: TRBV30; abundance: .; CDR3aa: AWQTGRNEAF
v_gene: TRBV30; abundance: few; CDR3aa: ARGDRGSYEQY
v_gene: TRBV29-1; abundance: few; CDR3aa: SAKVTWDSPVAF
v_gene: TRBV19; abundance: few; CDR3aa: ASSGGGWTGELF
v_gene: TRBV30; abundance: .; CDR3aa: AGAGHYYEQY
v_gene: TRBV2; abundance: .; CDR3aa: ASREVLGYEQY
v_gene: TRBV7-9; abundance: .; CDR3aa: ASSDRDRAKNIQY
v_gene: TRBV7-2; abundance: .; CDR3aa: ASSFLRLAGGPGELF
v_gene: TRBV25-1; abundance: .; CDR3aa: ASSEFGLAGVDEQF
v_gene: TRBV5-3; abundance: .; CDR3aa: ARSWRRV
v_gene: TRBV30; abundance: .; CDR3aa: AWSVTLATGELF
v_gene: TRBV27; abundance: .; CDR3aa: ASSLRDSRPQY
v_gene: TRBV19; abundance: .; CDR3aa: ASSTGQGAEQY
v_gene: TRBV29-1; abundance: .; CDR3aa: SAHGTGPGYT
v_gene: TRBV9; abundance: .; CDR3aa: ASSVGTSGMNEQF
v_gene: TRBV5-4; abundance: once; CDR3aa: ASSFRGESGYT
v_gene: TRBV7-2; abundance: .; CDR3aa: ASSLRGRRNTEAF